The text below deals with one TCR beta chain. The antigen is unknown. The assay was immunoSEQ multiplex PCR, and TCRdb's table has in-frame clones only and misses some. Altogether roughly 120,000 clones are present, roughly 86% being singletons, with the ten largest covering 9.5% to 15%. Trimming left V 2 bases short and J 6 bases short, with 17 bases between. Germline V gives CDR1 MDHEN, CDR2 SYDVKM. This CDR3 contains 16 residues. This specimen comes from a study of T cell responses to AZD1222 COVID-19 vaccine. Study results and limitations: Two AZD1222 doses significantly raised spike-specific TCR breadth and depth over controls. Donors, mostly white British, included more females; clonal diversity was possibly underestimated.

The sequence was obtained from an adult in good health. The input for sequencing was peripheral blood, taken on day 0 of MenACWY control vaccination. This chain uses TRBV28 with TRBJ2-1, with TRBD2 as a possible D gene (5 bases). The CDR3 nucleotides read TGTGCCAGCAGTTTACCCCTGAGAAGGAGCGGCAATGAGCAGTTCTTC. This sequence encodes CASSLPLRRSGNEQFF.